A single sample gave rise to the 18 T cell receptor beta chains below, sequenced in a study of blood T cell repertoires in COVID-19. Some clones are missing from TCRdb's copy, which holds only in-frame ones; the method was immunoSEQ multiplex PCR. Among approximately 300,000 clones listed, about 85% were seen once. The sequenced sample consisted of peripheral blood. These receptor sequences come from a woman between 45 and 65 years old with active or convalescent COVID-19.

The V and J genes are TRBV2 and TRBJ1-6; TRBD1 matches at 10 bases. The CDR3 totals 17 residues. Germline-derived CDR1 and CDR2 are SNHLY and FYNNEI. Trimming took 5 bases from V and 0 from J; bases not matched to a gene: 4. The CDR3 loop is CASSRQGAVSYNSPLHF. Written as DNA, the CDR3 is TGTGCCAGCAGTCGACAGGGGGCGGTCTCCTATAATTCACCCCTCCACTTT.

The rearrangement uses TRBV5-1 and TRBJ2-7; 9 bases align to TRBD1. Trimming took 1 base from V and 3 from J; bases not matched to a gene: 5. CDR1 is SGHRS, CDR2 YFSETQ, per germline. This CDR3 has 15 residues. The CDR3 protein is CASSLYGTGNYEQYF. The CDR3 DNA follows: TGCGCCAGCAGCTTGTATGGGACAGGGAACTACGAGCAGTACTTC.

The chain uses TRBV6-5 and TRBJ2-3; D not resolved. The V end lost 5 bases, the J end lost 0 bases, and 6 bases lay between the germline ends. CDR1 and CDR2 (germline): MNHEY, SVGAGI. The CDR3 sequence is 13 residues long. The CDR3 is CASSQTSTDTQYF. The DNA for the CDR3 is TGTGCCAGCAGTCAGACTAGCACAGATACGCAGTATTTT.

The rearrangement uses TRBV19 and TRBJ1-1, with 10 positions matching TRBD1. The germline CDR1 and CDR2 sequences are LNHDA and SQIVND (reference sequence). The CDR3 spans 15 residues. V lost 5 bases and J lost 5; bases outside the gene matches: 8. CDR3 sequence: CASSPGTGELTEAFF. The CDR3 DNA reads as TGTGCCAGTAGTCCCGGGACAGGGGAGCTAACTGAAGCTTTCTTT.

The CDR3 loop is CSASRLAGVGLLNEQYF. The DNA for the CDR3 is TGCAGTGCTAGTCGTCTAGCGGGAGTAGGCCTCTTGAACGAGCAGTACTTC. The chain employs TRBV20-1 and TRBJ2-7; 10 bases align to TRBD2. J gave up 5 bases and V 3 bases, and 16 bases lay outside the gene matches. The CDR3 is 17 amino acids. Per germline, CDR1 DFQATT and CDR2 SNEGSKA (reference sequence).

This clone was seen just once. The rearrangement joins TRBV27 to TRBJ1-2; D possibly corresponds to TRBD1 (6 bases). This CDR3 spans 14 amino acids. CDR1 and CDR2 from the germline V gene are MNHEY and SMNVEV (reference sequence). V lost 3 bases to trimming and J lost 7 bases, with 15 bases between them. CDR3 sequence: CASSFRQAGAGYTF. For the CDR3, the DNA is TGTGCCAGCAGTTTTAGACAGGCCGGGGCTGGCTACACCTTC.

V gene TRBV10-1 combines with J gene TRBJ1-5, with no clear D. With 0 bases removed from V and 9 bases from J, the gap between germline ends came to 9 bases. This CDR3 has 13 amino acids. Germline CDR1 reads WNHNN; CDR2 reads SYGVQD (reference sequence). The CDR3 sequence: CASSESLRAPQHF. CDR3 bases: TGCGCCAGCAGTGAGTCTCTCCGCGCGCCCCAGCATTTT.

The V and J genes are TRBV18 and TRBJ2-1, with a weak D call TRBD2 (5 bases). The CDR3 totals 17 residues. The V gene lost 3 bases and the J gene lost 6 bases, with 21 bases spanning the gap. The germline V gene encodes CDR1 KGHSH and CDR2 LQKENI. The DNA for the CDR3 is TGTGCCAGCTCACCTAGTCCGCTAGCAGCGATTCCCAATGAGCAGTTCTTC. This gives the protein CASSPSPLAAIPNEQFF.

V and J are TRBV28 and TRBJ1-6; perhaps TRBD1 as D (6 bases). The CDR3 has 15 amino acids. The V gene lost 8 bases and the J gene lost 9 bases, with 20 bases spanning the gap. Germline lookup yields CDR1 MDHEN and CDR2 SYDVKM. The CDR3 bases are TGTGCCAGCCAAAGAGGGGGAAGGGATAGTTCACCCCTCCACTTT. This codes for CASQRGGRDSSPLHF.

The chain uses TRBV4-1 and TRBJ2-7; weak D call: TRBD1 (5 bases). The CDR3 sequence is 18 residues long. The germline V gene encodes CDR1 MGHRA and CDR2 YSYEKL. V was trimmed by 0 bases and J by 4 bases, leaving 22 bases between them. CDR3 region: CASSQDKWQGGDDYEQYF. The CDR3 nucleotides are TGCGCCAGCAGCCAAGATAAGTGGCAGGGTGGTGACGATTACGAGCAGTACTTC.

The gene calls are TRBV28 and TRBJ2-1; 10 bases agree with TRBD1. The CDR3 is made up of 13 amino acids. The germline V gene encodes CDR1 MDHEN and CDR2 SYDVKM. Unmatched junction bases numbered 1, after V lost 4 bases and J lost 7 bases. DNA for the CDR3: TGTGCCAGCAGTTCGGGACAGGGGAATGAGCAGTTCTTC. Translation: CASSSGQGNEQFF.

The rearrangement joins TRBV5-8 to TRBJ1-5, with 7 bases fitting TRBD1. The CDR3 loop spans 15 amino acids. CDR1 and CDR2 from the germline V gene are SGHTS and YDEGEE. Trimming cost V 2 bases and J 0 bases; bases outside gene matches: 2. The CDR3 spells CASSFSGGSNQPQHF. CDR3 sequence (DNA): TGTGCCAGCAGCTTCTCAGGGGGTAGCAATCAGCCCCAGCATTTT.

The chain joins TRBV5-1 to TRBJ1-2; D is perhaps TRBD1 (6 bases). V dropped 3 bases and J dropped 6 bases, with 9 bases sitting between them. CDR1 and CDR2 (germline): SGHRS, YFSETQ. The CDR3 is made up of 12 amino acids. The CDR3 sequence: CASSSTGHGYTF. CDR3 nucleotides: TGCGCCAGCAGCTCTACAGGGCATGGCTACACCTTC. Variable domain in full (rest from reference TRBV5-1 and TRBJ1-2): KAGVTQTPRYLIKTRGQQVTLSCSPISGHRSVSWYQQTPGQGLQFLFEYFSETQRNKGNFPGRFSGRQFSNSRSEMNVSTLELGDSALYLCASSSTGHGYTFGSGTRLTVV.

The chain joins TRBV28 to TRBJ2-7, with D perhaps matching TRBD1 (7 bases). The V gene lost 2 bases and the J gene lost 3 bases, with 20 bases spanning the gap. Germline V lookup: CDR1 MDHEN, CDR2 SYDVKM. CDR3 length: 17 amino acids. CDR3 coding DNA: TGTGCCAGCAGTTTAACCCCCGGGACAGCGGGCAACTACGAGCAGTACTTC. It codes for CASSLTPGTAGNYEQYF. Full variable domain (remainder filled in from reference TRBV28 and TRBJ2-7): DVKVTQSSRYLVKRTGEKVFLECVQDMDHENMFWYRQDPGLGLRLIYFSYDVKMKEKGDIPEGYSVSREKKERFSLILESASTNQTSMYLCASSLTPGTAGNYEQYFGPGTRLTVT.

V is TRBV4-1 and J is TRBJ2-1, with D possibly TRBD2 on 5 matching bases. The V end lost 1 base, the J end lost 2 bases, and 12 bases lay between the germline ends. Germline loops: CDR1 MGHRA, CDR2 YSYEKL. This CDR3 has 16 amino acids. The CDR3 reads CASSQGWPGAYNEQFF. CDR3 nucleotides: TGCGCCAGCAGCCAAGGTTGGCCCGGGGCCTACAATGAGCAGTTCTTC.

This sequence joins TRBV7-9 and TRBJ2-5, with D hard to call. The germline gives CDR1 SEHNR, CDR2 FQNEAQ (reference sequence). The ends were cut back, 5 bases at V and 3 bases at J, with 4 bases in the middle. The CDR3 contains 11 residues. The CDR3 sequence is CASSIKETQYF. The DNA for the CDR3 is TGTGCCAGCAGCATAAAAGAGACCCAGTACTTC.

The gene calls are TRBV5-5 and TRBJ2-1, with 7 nucleotides matching TRBD2. V was pared by 4 bases and J by 8 bases, with 12 bases of the junction left unmatched. This CDR3 is built from 15 residues. Germline V CDR1 and CDR2: SGHKS, YYEKEE (reference sequence). The chain's CDR3 is CASSERDLSWDEQFF. The CDR3, as DNA: TGTGCCAGCAGCGAGCGGGATTTGAGCTGGGATGAGCAGTTCTTC.

The rearrangement uses TRBV18 and TRBJ1-3, with D unresolved. Germline CDR1 reads KGHSH; CDR2 reads LQKENI. This CDR3 region has 16 residues. V was clipped by 6 bases and J by 0 bases, with 15 bases between them. CDR3 residues: CASSLLEDSSGNTIYF. CDR3 DNA: TGTGCCAGCTCCCTCTTAGAGGATTCCTCTGGAAACACCATATATTTT.